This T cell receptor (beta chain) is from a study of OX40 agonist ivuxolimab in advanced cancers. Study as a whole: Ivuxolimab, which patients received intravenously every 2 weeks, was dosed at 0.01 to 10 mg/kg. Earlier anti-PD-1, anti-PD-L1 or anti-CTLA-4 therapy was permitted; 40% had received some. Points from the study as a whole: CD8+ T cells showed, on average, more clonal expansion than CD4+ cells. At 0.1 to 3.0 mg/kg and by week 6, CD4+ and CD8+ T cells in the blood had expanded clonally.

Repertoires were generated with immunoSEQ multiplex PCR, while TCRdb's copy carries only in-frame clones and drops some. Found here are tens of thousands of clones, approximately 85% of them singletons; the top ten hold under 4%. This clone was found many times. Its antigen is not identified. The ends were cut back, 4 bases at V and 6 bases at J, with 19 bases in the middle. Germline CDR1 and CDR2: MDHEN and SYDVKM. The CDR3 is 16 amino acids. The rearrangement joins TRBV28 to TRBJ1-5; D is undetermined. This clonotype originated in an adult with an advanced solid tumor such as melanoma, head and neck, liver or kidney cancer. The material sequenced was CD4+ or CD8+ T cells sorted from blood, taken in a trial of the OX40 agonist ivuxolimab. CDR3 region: CASSSPGRPAGQPQHF. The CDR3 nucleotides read TGTGCCAGCAGTTCACCAGGACGGCCCGCCGGTCAGCCCCAGCATTTT.